Shown below are 32 T cell receptor beta chains from a single sample sequenced in a study of shared clonotypes between healthy human individuals. TCRdb's table, derived via immunoSEQ multiplex PCR, lists solely in-frame clones and lacks some. Here the sample spans about 2.1 million clones, 90% to 95% being singletons. The naive CD8 fraction comprised CD45RO-negative cells positively selected for CCR7 and excluded terminally differentiated effector memory CD45RA+ cells. The sequencing input was naive CD8+ T cells from PBMCs. These receptors were taken from a man between 18 and 35 years old in good health. Some clones in this sample may be carry-over from other donors' samples.

This clone came up once. V is TRBV7-2 and J is TRBJ2-7; TRBD2 agrees at 9 bases. This CDR3 is 14 amino acids long. The V gene's germline CDR1 is SGHTA and CDR2 FQGNSA. V lost 2 bases and J lost 6; bases outside the gene matches: 5. The CDR3, as DNA: TGTGCCAGCAGCTTATTGGCGGGAGGGCCCGAGCAGTACTTC. Encoded protein: CASSLLAGGPEQYF.

The rearrangement uses TRBV27 and TRBJ2-1, with D possibly TRBD2 on 6 matching bases. V gave up 7 bases and J gave up 6 bases, with 16 bases separating them. This CDR3 contains 14 residues. From germline, CDR1 is MNHEY and CDR2 SMNVEV (reference sequence). DNA of the CDR3: TGTGCCAGCACCGACGGGCCCGGGGGCAATGAGCAGTTCTTC. This codes for CASTDGPGGNEQFF.

The chain joins TRBV4-1 to TRBJ2-7; 8 positions match TRBD2. Trimming took 1 base from V and 6 from J; bases not matched to a gene: 8. This CDR3 region has 15 residues. CDR1 and CDR2 from the germline V gene are MGHRA and YSYEKL. Here the CDR3 DNA reads TGCGCCAGCAGCCAAGCCGGGGGACTAGACGGCGAGCAGTACTTC. It is translated as CASSQAGGLDGEQYF.

The genes are TRBV7-8 and TRBJ1-2; D gene uncertain. V lost 5 bases and J lost 4, with 17 bases in between. Germline-derived CDR1 and CDR2 are SGHVS and FQNEAQ. This CDR3 is 15 amino acids long. Here the CDR3 DNA reads TGTGCCAGCAGCGGCACACCAAATCCCGCCTATGGCTACACCTTC. Its protein is CASSGTPNPAYGYTF.

V and J are TRBV6-5 and TRBJ2-5, with TRBD1 matching 8 bases. CDR1 is MNHEY, CDR2 SVGAGI, per germline. This CDR3 contains 15 residues. J was trimmed by 4 bases and V by 5 bases; bases with no gene match: 9. The CDR3 reads CASSHDRGGVETQYF. CDR3 DNA: TGTGCCAGCAGTCACGACAGGGGAGGTGTAGAGACCCAGTACTTC.

In this sample, this clone turned up a few times. V is TRBV6-6 and J is TRBJ2-3; the match to TRBD1 covers 9 bases. The CDR3 has 15 residues. J was trimmed by 2 bases and V by 5 bases; bases with no gene match: 5. The germline V gene encodes CDR1 MNHNY and CDR2 SVGAGI (reference sequence). In DNA form, the CDR3 reads TGTGCCAGCAGTCCGGGACAGGGCAACACAGATACGCAGTATTTT. It specifies CASSPGQGNTDTQYF.

This clone showed up just once. The J gene is TRBJ2-1, the V gene TRBV7-2; D call uncertain. Trimming took off 2 bases at V and 1 base at J, with 6 bases between the two ends. The germline CDR1 and CDR2 sequences are SGHTA and FQGNSA. The CDR3 covers 14 residues. The CDR3 region is CASSLSVSYNEQFF. As DNA, the CDR3 is TGTGCCAGCAGCTTATCAGTTTCCTACAATGAGCAGTTCTTC. The whole variable domain, filled in from reference TRBV7-2 and TRBJ2-1, reads GAGVSQSPSNKVTEKGKDVELRCDPISGHTALYWYRQSLGQGLEFLIYFQGNSAPDKSGLPSDRFSAERTGGSVSTLTIQRTQQEDSAVYLCASSLSVSYNEQFFGPGTRLTVL.

The chain recombines TRBV5-1 with TRBJ2-7; weak D call: TRBD2 (5 bases). Germline loops: CDR1 SGHRS, CDR2 YFSETQ. There are 13 residues in the CDR3. Trimming left V 3 bases short and J 4 bases short, with 11 bases between. The CDR3: CASSSDLLYEQYF. The CDR3 DNA follows: TGCGCCAGCAGCTCGGACTTATTATACGAGCAGTACTTC.

The CDR3 DNA reads as TGTGCCTGGGGAGAGGTGGGGGCCGCGAACACTGAAGCTTTCTTT. It is translated as CAWGEVGAANTEAFF. The V call is TRBV30, the J call TRBJ1-1, with D possibly TRBD1 on 6 matching bases. This CDR3 is 15 amino acids long. V dropped 5 bases and J dropped 1 base, with 17 bases sitting between them. Looked up from germline, CDR1 is GTSNPN and CDR2 is SVGIG (reference sequence).

V gene TRBV27 combines with J gene TRBJ1-1, with D possibly matching TRBD1 (5 bases). The CDR3 consists of 16 residues. CDR1 MNHEY and CDR2 SMNVEV come from the germline V gene (reference sequence). The ends were cut back, 2 bases at V and 1 base at J, with 14 bases in the middle. The CDR3 DNA reads as TGTGCCAGCAGTTTACTCTCAGGGACGGGGAACACTGAAGCTTTCTTT. It translates to CASSLLSGTGNTEAFF.

On this clone itself: In the same sample, other DNA sequences code for this CDR3. The chain links TRBV7-9 to TRBJ1-1; D not certain. Germline CDR1 and CDR2: SEHNR and FQNEAQ (reference sequence). The CDR3 is 14 residues long. V lost 1 base and J 0 bases, leaving 6 bases between the germline ends. The CDR3 sequence is CASSLGRMNTEAFF. The CDR3 DNA follows: TGTGCCAGCAGCTTAGGGAGAATGAACACTGAAGCTTTCTTT.

The chain employs TRBV28 and TRBJ2-2; D may be TRBD1 (6 bases). Germline V CDR1 and CDR2: MDHEN, SYDVKM. Trimming shortened V by 1 base and J by 7 bases, and 22 bases separated the two germline ends. The CDR3 totals 18 residues. CDR3: CASSLYDRFSPAGGELFF. In DNA, the CDR3 is TGTGCCAGCAGTTTATACGACAGGTTTTCTCCGGCAGGCGGGGAGCTGTTTTTT.

V and J are TRBV7-9 and TRBJ2-7; 9 bases line up with TRBD2. CDR1 and CDR2 from the germline V gene are SEHNR and FQNEAQ (reference sequence). The CDR3 runs to 16 residues. The junction had 8 bases not matched to a gene; V was cut back by 5 bases and J by 0 bases. The CDR3 loop reads CASSPALSGSSYEQYF. CDR3 sequence (DNA): TGTGCCAGCAGCCCAGCCCTTAGCGGGAGCTCCTACGAGCAGTACTTC.

The chain carries TRBV2 and TRBJ2-1; D possibly corresponds to TRBD1 (5 bases). The length of the CDR3 is 13 residues. V lost 7 bases and J lost 6, with 13 bases in between. Germline V gene data show CDR1 as SNHLY and CDR2 as FYNNEI. CDR3 nucleotides: TGTGCCAGCATCCCAGGGCTCGGCAATGAGCAGTTCTTC. Protein: CASIPGLGNEQFF.

The rearrangement uses TRBV28 and TRBJ1-1; maybe TRBD1 (6 bases). Germline V CDR1 and CDR2: MDHEN, SYDVKM. V was clipped by 6 bases and J by 1 base, with 12 bases between them. CDR3 length equals 14 residues. CDR3 protein: CASSPQGRNTEAFF. CDR3 bases: TGTGCCAGCAGCCCCCAGGGGAGGAACACTGAAGCTTTCTTT.

This clone has just a few counts. The chain is built from TRBV28 and TRBJ1-1; D ambiguous. V lost 2 bases, J lost 8 bases, and 15 bases lay in between. Germline V CDR1 and CDR2: MDHEN, SYDVKM. The length of the CDR3 is 14 residues. The CDR3 nucleotides are TGTGCCAGCAGTTTAGGGTACAGCCCCTTGGAAGCTTTCTTT. This sequence encodes CASSLGYSPLEAFF.

This clone is a singleton in its sample. V and J are TRBV2 and TRBJ2-7, with D maybe TRBD1 (6 bases). This CDR3 spans 15 amino acids. Germline-derived CDR1 and CDR2 are SNHLY and FYNNEI. V dropped 6 bases and J dropped 1 base, with 16 bases sitting between them. The CDR3 DNA follows: TGTGCCAGCAGGCGAGGCACAGGGACGTCCTACGAGCAGTACTTC. It codes for CASRRGTGTSYEQYF.

The chain joins TRBV5-6 to TRBJ1-3; D is undetermined. From germline, CDR1 is SGHDT and CDR2 YYEEEE. V was clipped by 4 bases and J by 3 bases, with 11 bases between them. This CDR3 is 14 amino acids long. The CDR3 coding sequence is TGTGCCAGCAGCAACAGCCCATTTGGAAACACCATATATTTT. It translates to CASSNSPFGNTIYF.

The chain uses TRBV27 and TRBJ2-3; tentatively, D is TRBD2 (6 bases). Germline V gene sequence: CDR1 MNHEY, CDR2 SMNVEV (reference sequence). Trimming took off 3 bases at V and 4 bases at J, with 14 bases between the two ends. The CDR3 spans 15 residues. The CDR3 region is CASSFSTRAADTQYF. CDR3 DNA: TGTGCCAGCAGTTTCTCGACTAGGGCCGCAGATACGCAGTATTTT.

On this clone itself: Within the sample, other DNA sequences also encode this same CDR3. This rearrangement joins TRBV5-1 to TRBJ1-1, with a tentative D call TRBD1 (6 bases). V was pared by 0 bases and J by 0 bases, with 9 bases between. The CDR3 has 15 residues. In germline, CDR1 is SGHRS, CDR2 YFSETQ. The CDR3 bases are TGCGCCAGCAGCTTGGTCCAGGGGTTGAACACTGAAGCTTTCTTT. Amino acid sequence: CASSLVQGLNTEAFF.

The genes are TRBV9 and TRBJ2-7; TRBD1 might be the D (6 bases). Germline assignment: CDR1 SGDLS and CDR2 YYNGEE. This CDR3 region has 13 residues. Trimming left V 3 bases short and J 7 bases short, with 14 bases between. The CDR3 region is CASSAQQGGEQYF. The CDR3 nucleotides are TGTGCCAGCAGCGCCCAACAGGGCGGGGAGCAGTACTTC.

The gene calls are TRBV29-1 and TRBJ2-7, with D possibly being TRBD1 or TRBD2 (5 bases each). Germline V gene data show CDR1 as SQVTM and CDR2 as ANQGSEA. The V gene lost 3 bases and the J gene lost 0 bases, with 12 bases spanning the gap. CDR3 size: 14 residues. The CDR3 here is CSVETGQSSYEQYF. CDR3 sequence (DNA): TGCAGCGTTGAGACGGGGCAAAGCTCCTACGAGCAGTACTTC.

The CDR3 loop is CASSVDGRFYEQYF. The CDR3 bases are TGTGCCAGCAGCGTAGACGGGAGATTCTACGAGCAGTACTTC. J is TRBJ2-7 and V is TRBV9; possible D gene TRBD2, 6 bases. This CDR3 comprises 14 residues. Germline V gene lookup returns CDR1 SGDLS and CDR2 YYNGEE. V lost 0 bases to trimming and J lost 3 bases, with 10 bases between them.

The gene calls are TRBV7-2 and TRBJ2-1; D is possibly TRBD1 (6 bases). V lost 5 bases and J 2 bases, leaving 13 bases between the germline ends. The V gene's germline CDR1 is SGHTA and CDR2 FQGNSA. The CDR3 has 15 amino acids. CDR3 protein: CASSVRDITYNEQFF. The CDR3 DNA follows: TGTGCCAGCAGCGTCCGGGACATCACCTACAATGAGCAGTTCTTC.

The V and J genes are TRBV27 and TRBJ2-5; D unclear. The CDR3 contains 15 residues. The ends were cut back, 4 bases at V and 0 bases at J, with 12 bases in the middle. In germline, CDR1 is MNHEY, CDR2 SMNVEV (reference sequence). The CDR3 nucleotides read TGTGCCAGCAGTTCACCCAGTCGGTACCAAGAGACCCAGTACTTC. Residues: CASSSPSRYQETQYF.

This chain connects TRBV6-1 to TRBJ2-7, with a weak D call TRBD2 (6 bases). Germline V gene data show CDR1 as MNHNS and CDR2 as SASEGT. The CDR3 covers 12 residues. V was pared by 8 bases and J by 4 bases, with 12 bases between. The CDR3 loop reads CASCGVPYEQYF. The CDR3, as DNA: TGTGCCAGCTGCGGGGTCCCTTACGAGCAGTACTTC.

The chain joins TRBV11-3 to TRBJ2-3; D is unresolved. The germline CDR1 and CDR2 sequences are SGHNT and YENEEA. This CDR3 is 12 amino acids long. Trimming removed 5 bases from V and 6 bases from J, with 9 bases in between. The CDR3 loop is CASSQGEDTQYF. In DNA form, the CDR3 reads TGTGCCAGCAGCCAAGGAGAGGATACGCAGTATTTT. Supplemented by reference TRBV11-3 and TRBJ2-3, the full variable domain reads EAGVVQSPRYKIIEKKQPVAFWCNPISGHNTLYWYLQNLGQGPELLIRYENEEAVDDSQLPKDRFSAERLKGVDSTLKIQPAELGDSAVYLCASSQGEDTQYFGPGTRLTVL.

The chain is built from TRBV2 and TRBJ1-3; weak D call: TRBD1 (5 bases). CDR1 and CDR2 from the germline V gene are SNHLY and FYNNEI. The CDR3 covers 16 residues. With 4 bases removed from V and 1 base from J, the gap between germline ends came to 14 bases. CDR3 in amino acids: CASSVARGLSGNTIYF. The CDR3 DNA sequence: TGTGCCAGCAGTGTAGCGAGGGGTCTATCTGGAAACACCATATATTTT.

The CDR3 is CASSQVEAGEETQYF. The DNA for the CDR3 is TGTGCCAGCAGCCAGGTGGAAGCGGGAGAGGAGACCCAGTACTTC. The J gene is TRBJ2-5, the V gene TRBV4-2; 8 positions agree with TRBD2. The CDR3 has 15 amino acids. The germline V gene has CDR1 LGHNA and CDR2 YNFKEQ. V shed 3 bases, J shed 5 bases, and the junction held 8 bases outside the gene matches.

The rearrangement joins TRBV7-6 to TRBJ2-1; 9 nucleotides line up with TRBD2. This CDR3 spans 15 amino acids. Germline V CDR1 and CDR2: SGHVS, FNYEAQ. The trim removed 4 bases at V and 4 bases at J, leaving 5 bases unmatched. The CDR3: CASSSRLAAYNEQFF. CDR3 DNA: TGTGCCAGCAGCTCCCGACTAGCGGCTTACAATGAGCAGTTCTTC.

In this sample, this clone turned up once. In nucleotides, the CDR3 is TGTGCCAGCAGTTTTCTTGGGGAACAAAGGAAGAACACCGGGGAGCTGTTTTTT. Protein product: CASSFLGEQRKNTGELFF. The genes are TRBV28 and TRBJ2-2; D remains ambiguous. Between the trimmed V and J ends, which lost 3 bases and 1 base, there was a span of 18 bases. This CDR3 spans 18 amino acids. Germline V gene data show CDR1 as MDHEN and CDR2 as SYDVKM.

The gene calls are TRBV30 and TRBJ2-1; 14 nucleotides align to TRBD2. Germline V lookup: CDR1 GTSNPN, CDR2 SVGIG (reference sequence). V was clipped by 2 bases and J by 9 bases; unmatched bases: 15. There are 18 residues in the CDR3. Here the CDR3 reads CAWSYGLTSGRVAGEQFF. CDR3 sequence (DNA): TGTGCCTGGAGTTATGGGTTGACTAGCGGGAGGGTCGCGGGTGAGCAGTTCTTC.